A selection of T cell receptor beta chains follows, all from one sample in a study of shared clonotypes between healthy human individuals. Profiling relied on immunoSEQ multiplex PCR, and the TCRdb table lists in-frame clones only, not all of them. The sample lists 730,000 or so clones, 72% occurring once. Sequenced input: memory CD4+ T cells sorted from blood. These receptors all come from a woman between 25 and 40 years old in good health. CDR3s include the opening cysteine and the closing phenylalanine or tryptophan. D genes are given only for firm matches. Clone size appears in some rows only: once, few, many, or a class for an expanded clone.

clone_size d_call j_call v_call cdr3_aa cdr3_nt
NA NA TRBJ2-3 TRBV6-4 CASSDPSKTDTQYF TGTGCCAGCAGTGACCCCTCTAAGACAGATACGCAGTATTTT
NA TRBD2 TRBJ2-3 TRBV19 CASSSWGLTSGRAPDTQYF TGTGCCAGTAGCTCGTGGGGCCTAACTAGCGGGAGGGCCCCAGATACGCAGTATTTT
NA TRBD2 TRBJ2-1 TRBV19 CASSMVGTTRQFF TGTGCCAGTAGTATGGTAGGGACTACCCGACAGTTCTTC
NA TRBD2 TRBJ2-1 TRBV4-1 CASSHSGRANEQFF TGCGCCAGCAGCCATAGCGGGAGGGCCAATGAGCAGTTCTTC
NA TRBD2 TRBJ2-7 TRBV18 CASSPLKRGPAYEQYF TGTGCCAGCTCACCACTGAAGCGGGGTCCAGCCTACGAGCAGTACTTC
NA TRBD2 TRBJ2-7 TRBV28 CASSLSDGLAGTLTSYEQYF TGTGCCAGCAGTTTATCCGACGGACTAGCGGGAACTTTAACCTCCTACGAGCAGTACTTC
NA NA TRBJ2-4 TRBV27 CASSPVGVADKNIQYF TGTGCCAGCAGTCCCGTGGGAGTAGCGGACAAAAACATTCAGTACTTC
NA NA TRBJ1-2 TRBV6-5 CASSEAGQIGYTF TGTGCCAGCAGTGAAGCGGGACAAATCGGCTACACCTTC
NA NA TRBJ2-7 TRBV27 CASSSSYEQYF TGTGCCAGCAGCTCTTCCTACGAGCAGTACTTC
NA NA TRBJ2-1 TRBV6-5 CASRDPNSYEQFF TGTGCCAGCAGGGACCCGAACAGCTATGAGCAGTTCTTC
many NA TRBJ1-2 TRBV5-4 CASSLLGRGDANYGYTF TGTGCCAGCAGCTTGTTGGGGCGAGGGGACGCTAACTATGGCTACACCTTC
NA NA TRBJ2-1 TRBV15 CATSRDPGNNEQFF TGTGCCACCAGCAGAGATCCAGGGAACAATGAGCAGTTCTTC
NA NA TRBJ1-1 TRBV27 CASSTQTGGFTEAFF TGTGCCAGCAGTACCCAGACAGGAGGGTTCACTGAAGCTTTCTTT
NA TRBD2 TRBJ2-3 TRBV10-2 CASSDLAGDLTDTQYF TGCGCCAGCAGTGACCTAGCGGGAGACTTAACAGATACGCAGTATTTT
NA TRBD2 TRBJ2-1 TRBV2 CASSLAGDLEQFF TGTGCCAGCAGTCTAGCGGGAGACCTTGAGCAGTTCTTC
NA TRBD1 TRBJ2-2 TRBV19 CASTRDRRTNTGELFF TGTGCCAGTACCCGGGACAGGCGAACGAACACCGGGGAGCTGTTTTTT
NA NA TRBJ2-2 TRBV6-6 CASSRTVLGELFF TGTGCCAGCAGTCGGACAGTCCTCGGGGAGCTGTTTTTT
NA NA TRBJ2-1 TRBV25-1 CASSEYRGSESSYNEQFF TGTGCCAGCAGTGAATATCGAGGCTCCGAGAGCTCCTACAATGAGCAGTTCTTC
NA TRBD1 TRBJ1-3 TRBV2 CASRGDSRTNTIYF TGTGCCAGCAGGGGGGACAGCCGAACAAACACCATATATTTT
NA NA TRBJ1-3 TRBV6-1 CASSEEGGTIYF TGTGCCAGCAGTGAAGAAGGGGGCACCATATATTTT
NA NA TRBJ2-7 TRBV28 CASRTPIQGGWYEQYF TGTGCCAGCAGAACCCCCATACAGGGAGGCTGGTACGAGCAGTACTTC
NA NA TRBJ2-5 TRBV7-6 CASSLSYASQTQYF TGTGCCAGCAGCTTAAGTTACGCGAGTCAGACCCAGTACTTC
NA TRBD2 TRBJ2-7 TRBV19 CASSRLAGSLEQYF TGTGCCAGTAGTCGGCTAGCGGGAAGCCTCGAGCAGTACTTC
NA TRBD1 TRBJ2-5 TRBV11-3 CASSVGQQETQYF TGTGCCAGCAGCGTGGGACAGCAAGAGACCCAGTACTTC
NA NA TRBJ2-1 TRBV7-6 CASSPRQRGYNEQFF TGTGCCAGCAGCCCCCGGCAGAGAGGATACAATGAGCAGTTCTTC
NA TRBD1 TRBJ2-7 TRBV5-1 CASSLDPSGQGNYEQYF TGCGCCAGCAGCTTGGACCCCTCGGGACAGGGTAACTACGAGCAGTACTTC
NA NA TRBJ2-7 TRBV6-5 CASRGSYEQYF TGTGCCAGCAGGGGCTCATACGAGCAGTACTTC
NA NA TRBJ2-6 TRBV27 CASTRRKLSSGANVLTF TGTGCCAGCACCCGACGGAAATTGAGCTCTGGGGCCAACGTCCTGACTTTC
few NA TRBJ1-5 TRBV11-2 CASSLTTGNQPQHF TGTGCCAGCAGCTTGACCACAGGCAATCAGCCCCAGCATTTT
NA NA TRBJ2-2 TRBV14 CASSQAPRGELDGTGELFF TGTGCCAGCAGCCAAGCCCCGAGGGGGGAACTAGACGGGACCGGGGAGCTGTTTTTT
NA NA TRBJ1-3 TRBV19 CASRPGPWSGNTIYF TGTGCCAGTCGTCCAGGGCCGTGGTCTGGAAACACCATATATTTT
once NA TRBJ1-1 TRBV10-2 CASSVDSDNTEAFF TGCGCCAGCAGTGTAGACAGTGACAACACTGAAGCTTTCTTT
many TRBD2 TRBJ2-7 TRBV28 CASSLGLAGARFHEQYF TGTGCCAGCAGTTTAGGCCTAGCGGGAGCGAGGTTCCACGAGCAGTACTTC
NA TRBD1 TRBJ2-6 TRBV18 CASSRTGTGVFGANVLTF TGTGCCAGCTCACGGACCGGGACAGGGGTCTTTGGGGCCAACGTCCTGACTTTC
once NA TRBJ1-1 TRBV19 CASSTRPTEAFF TGTGCCAGTAGTACCAGACCGACTGAAGCTTTCTTT
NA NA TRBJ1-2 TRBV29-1 CSVEGLKGWKNGYTF TGCAGCGTTGAGGGTTTGAAGGGATGGAAGAATGGCTACACCTTC
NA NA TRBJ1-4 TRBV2 CASVGEGEKLFF TGTGCCAGCGTAGGGGAGGGCGAAAAACTGTTTTTT
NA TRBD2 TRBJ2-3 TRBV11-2 CASSTRTSESTDTQYF TGTGCCAGCAGCACCCGGACTAGCGAGAGCACAGATACGCAGTATTTT
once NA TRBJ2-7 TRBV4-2 CASSRDRQGGEQYF TGTGCCAGCAGCCGCGACAGGCAGGGGGGTGAGCAGTACTTC
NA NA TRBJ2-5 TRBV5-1 CASSSGQHFMETQYF TGCGCCAGCAGCTCAGGACAGCATTTTATGGAGACCCAGTACTTC
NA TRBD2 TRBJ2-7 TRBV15 CATSRGWEGSHEQYF TGTGCCACCAGCAGAGGCTGGGAGGGATCCCACGAGCAGTACTTC
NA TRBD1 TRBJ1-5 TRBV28 CASRPGQGEPQHF TGTGCCAGCAGGCCGGGACAGGGGGAGCCCCAGCATTTT
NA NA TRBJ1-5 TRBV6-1 CASSEGGAGRRGLYNQPQHF TGTGCCAGCAGTGAAGGTGGGGCAGGCCGACGCGGCCTCTACAATCAGCCCCAGCATTTT
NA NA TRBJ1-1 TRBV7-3 CASSFSGGLRNTEAFF TGTGCCAGCAGCTTTAGTGGGGGCTTGCGGAACACTGAAGCTTTCTTT
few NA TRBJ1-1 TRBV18 CASSPRGANTEAFF TGTGCCAGCTCACCACGAGGGGCGAACACTGAAGCTTTCTTT
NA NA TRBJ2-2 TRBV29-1 CSVQQLNTGELFF TGCAGCGTTCAACAATTAAACACCGGGGAGCTGTTTTTT
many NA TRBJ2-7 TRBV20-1 CSASNLYEQYF TGCAGTGCTAGCAATCTCTACGAGCAGTACTTC
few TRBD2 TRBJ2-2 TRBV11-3 CASSPHGEGTGELFF TGTGCCAGCAGCCCGCACGGGGAGGGCACCGGGGAGCTGTTTTTT
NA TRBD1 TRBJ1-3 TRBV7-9 CASSPPPTGTSGNTIYF TGTGCCAGCAGCCCCCCTCCGACAGGGACCTCTGGAAACACCATATATTTT
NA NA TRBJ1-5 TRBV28 CASSQQYQPQHF TGTGCCAGCAGTCAGCAGTATCAGCCCCAGCATTTT
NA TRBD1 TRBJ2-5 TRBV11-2 CASSLGATGGAETQYF TGTGCCAGCAGCTTAGGCGCTACAGGGGGCGCGGAGACCCAGTACTTC
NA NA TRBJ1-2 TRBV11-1 CASSHGAGANYGYTF TGTGCCAGCAGCCACGGTGCTGGGGCTAACTATGGCTACACCTTC
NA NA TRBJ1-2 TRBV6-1 CASSGSANYGYTF TGTGCCAGCAGTGGTTCAGCTAACTATGGCTACACCTTC
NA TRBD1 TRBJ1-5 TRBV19 CASSSQGVWQPQHF TGTGCCAGTAGTTCGCAGGGGGTTTGGCAGCCCCAGCATTTT
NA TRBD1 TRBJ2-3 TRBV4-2 CASSPTGISTDTQYF TGTGCCAGCAGCCCGACAGGGATAAGCACAGATACGCAGTATTTT
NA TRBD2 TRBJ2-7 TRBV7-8 CASSPAGRDEQYF TGTGCCAGCAGCCCAGCAGGGAGGGACGAGCAGTACTTC
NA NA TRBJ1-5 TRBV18 CASSPPEGTPNQPQHF TGTGCCAGCTCACCACCCGAGGGAACTCCCAATCAGCCCCAGCATTTT
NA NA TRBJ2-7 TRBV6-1 CASSEVRGGAYEQYF TGTGCCAGCAGTGAAGTTAGGGGCGGTGCCTACGAGCAGTACTTC
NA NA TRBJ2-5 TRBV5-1 CASSQEDGWETQYF TGCGCCAGCAGCCAAGAAGATGGTTGGGAGACCCAGTACTTC
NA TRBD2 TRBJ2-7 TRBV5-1 CASSPSPTSGNHEQYF TGCGCCAGCAGCCCTTCTCCGACTAGCGGGAACCACGAGCAGTACTTC